Below, 24 T cell receptor beta chains from the same sample are listed, as sequenced in a study of graft-versus-host responses after intestinal transplantation (dated by TCRdb to the early 2020s). In the paper's terms, the time point label means: cells obtained before transplantation from donor or recipient. No antigen is known for these receptors. The library was obtained by the immunoSEQ multiplex PCR assay. This immuneACCESS table, as held by TCRdb, lists in-frame sequences with V and J called but not all clones. Of the missing ones, under half trace to an unresolved V gene in checked studies; the others have no known cause. This sample lists roughly 120,000 clones; 90% to 95% were detected once. The top ten clonotypes cover over 2.5% of the sample. The sample in question was unstimulated CD8+ T cells sorted from spleen or lymph node cells, obtained before intestinal transplant. Source of these receptors: a human donor who received an intestinal transplant.

The chain carries TRBV15 and TRBJ1-4; perhaps TRBD1 as D (5 bases). The CDR3 covers 14 residues. Trimming cost V 4 bases and J 10 bases, with 16 bases left between them. The germline gives CDR1 LNHNV, CDR2 YYDKDF (reference sequence). In DNA form, the CDR3 reads TGTGCCACCAGCATCGAGGGGCCCGGAGGAAAACTGTTTTTT. This translates into CATSIEGPGGKLFF.

CDR3 protein: CASSSTYLHDTDTQYF. The CDR3 DNA sequence: TGTGCCAGCAGCTCTACATATCTACACGACACAGATACGCAGTATTTT. The V gene is TRBV7-2, the J gene TRBJ2-3; D is ambiguous. Trimming shortened V by 4 bases and J by 2 bases, and 16 bases separated the two germline ends. Per the germline V gene, CDR1 is SGHTA and CDR2 is FQGNSA. The CDR3 length is 16 residues.

V gene TRBV5-6 combines with J gene TRBJ1-2; TRBD1 agrees at 10 bases. This CDR3 is built from 14 residues. J was trimmed by 5 bases and V by 5 bases; bases with no gene match: 6. CDR1 is SGHDT, CDR2 YYEEEE, per germline. The CDR3 spells CASSSGTGEYGYTF. The CDR3 bases are TGTGCCAGCAGTTCCGGGACAGGGGAGTATGGCTACACCTTC.

Only one count was recorded for this clone. The chain joins TRBV28 to TRBJ1-3, with 7 bases aligning to TRBD1. From germline, CDR1 is MDHEN and CDR2 SYDVKM. The CDR3 extends over 17 amino acids. The V segment lost 4 bases and the J segment 4 bases; nucleotides outside the gene matches: 13. The CDR3 loop reads CASSWRTGRGLGNTIYF. The CDR3 DNA follows: TGTGCCAGCAGTTGGCGGACAGGAAGGGGGCTCGGAAACACCATATATTTT.

The chain has TRBV19 and TRBJ1-5; maybe TRBD1 (6 bases). CDR1 and CDR2 (germline): LNHDA, SQIVND (reference sequence). The CDR3 consists of 15 residues. Trimming stripped 3 bases from V and 0 bases from J, with 9 bases between. The CDR3 reads CASSMQGNSNQPQHF. The CDR3 DNA is TGTGCCAGTAGTATGCAGGGGAATAGCAATCAGCCCCAGCATTTT.

The V gene is TRBV9, the J gene TRBJ2-1; 9 bases agree with TRBD2. The junction had 5 bases not matched to a gene; V was cut back by 0 bases and J by 7 bases. The CDR3 consists of 15 residues. Germline CDR1 is SGDLS and CDR2 is YYNGEE. DNA for the CDR3: TGTGCCAGCAGCGTAGCTGGGACTAGCATAAATGAGCAGTTCTTC. It encodes CASSVAGTSINEQFF. Full variable domain (remainder filled in from reference TRBV9 and TRBJ2-1): DSGVTQTPKHLITATGQRVTLRCSPRSGDLSVYWYQQSLDQGLQFLIQYYNGEERAKGNILERFSAQQFPDLHSELNLSSLELGDSALYFCASSVAGTSINEQFFGPGTRLTVL.

J is TRBJ2-2 and V is TRBV14, with D tentatively TRBD2 (5 bases). Between the trimmed V and J ends, which lost 0 bases and 7 bases, there was a span of 18 bases. Germline loops: CDR1 SGHDN, CDR2 FVKESK. The CDR3 consists of 17 residues. CDR3 amino acids: CASSQEIRGSDDGELFF. The CDR3 nucleotides read TGTGCCAGCAGCCAAGAGATTAGAGGGAGTGATGACGGGGAGCTGTTTTTT.

This chain uses TRBV6-4 with TRBJ2-7, with unresolved D. Germline-derived CDR1 and CDR2 are MRHNA and SNTAGT. The CDR3 length is 13 residues. Trimming took off 10 bases at V and 3 bases at J, with 16 bases between the two ends. The CDR3: CAIPLGKNYEQYF. The CDR3 coding sequence is TGTGCCATACCTTTAGGGAAGAACTACGAGCAGTACTTC.

The rearrangement uses TRBV28 and TRBJ2-7; 7 nucleotides align to TRBD1. Trimming removed 5 bases from V and 3 bases from J; junction bases left unmatched: 10. CDR1 and CDR2 from the germline V gene are MDHEN and SYDVKM. The CDR3 sequence is 15 residues long. Here the CDR3 reads CASSPKDRSLYEQYF. The CDR3 DNA is TGTGCCAGCAGTCCCAAGGACAGGTCCCTCTACGAGCAGTACTTC.

The chain combines TRBV29-1 with TRBJ2-7; no clear D gene. CDR3 length: 13 amino acids. From germline, CDR1 is SQVTM and CDR2 ANQGSEA. The ends were cut back, 2 bases at V and 0 bases at J, with 8 bases in the middle. CDR3 in amino acids: CSVESSISYEQYF. The CDR3 DNA is TGCAGCGTTGAATCTTCCATCTCCTACGAGCAGTACTTC.

The CDR3 reads CASNPDRGHGYTF. DNA of the CDR3: TGTGCCAGTAACCCCGACAGGGGACATGGCTACACCTTC. The chain couples TRBV19 to TRBJ1-2, with TRBD1 identical over 8 bases. V lost 7 bases to trimming and J lost 6 bases; unmatched junction nucleotides: 7. CDR1 and CDR2 from the germline V gene are LNHDA and SQIVND (reference sequence). The CDR3 is 13 amino acids.

J is TRBJ1-6 and V is TRBV4-3; D might be TRBD1 (5 bases). CDR1 is LGHNA and CDR2 is YSLEER in the germline V gene. The CDR3 totals 15 residues. V was shortened by 0 bases and J by 12 bases, with 15 bases between the two germline ends. Here the CDR3 DNA reads TGCGCCAGCAGCCAAGATCGGGCAGGGAAGGAACCCCTCCACTTT. Residues: CASSQDRAGKEPLHF.

Only a few counts were recorded for this clone. The identical CDR3 is also encoded by other nucleotide sequences in the sample. This chain links TRBV27 with TRBJ2-7, with TRBD1 matching 12 bases. Germline CDR1 and CDR2: MNHEY and SMNVEV (reference sequence). V dropped 5 bases and J dropped 4; count of bases not matched to a gene: 3. This CDR3 contains 14 residues. The CDR3 DNA is TGTGCCAGCAGTCCGGGACAGGGGGCTTACGAGCAGTACTTC. Translated: CASSPGQGAYEQYF.

The chain recombines TRBV9 with TRBJ1-1; D might be TRBD1 (6 bases). The germline gives CDR1 SGDLS, CDR2 YYNGEE. This CDR3 spans 16 amino acids. Trimming pared 3 bases from V and 1 base from J, leaving 16 bases between. The CDR3 DNA follows: TGTGCCAGCAGCGAGAGGGGGGACCCAAAGAACACTGAAGCTTTCTTT. Translation gives CASSERGDPKNTEAFF.

V gene TRBV9 combines with J gene TRBJ2-1; weak D call: TRBD1 (6 bases). CDR1 is SGDLS, CDR2 YYNGEE, per germline. The CDR3 runs 13 residues. Trimming removed 4 bases at V and 10 bases at J, with 15 bases between. The CDR3 DNA reads as TGTGCCAGCAGCCCAACAAACAGGGACGAGCAGTTCTTC. Translation: CASSPTNRDEQFF.

The V call is TRBV4-3, the J call TRBJ2-7; 9 bases map to TRBD2. CDR1 is LGHNA and CDR2 is YSLEER in the germline V gene. The CDR3 covers 15 residues. Losses at the gene ends were 4 bases for V and 2 bases for J; bases not matched to a gene: 6. The CDR3 loop reads CASSRLAGAPYEQYF. The CDR3 DNA reads TGCGCCAGCAGCCGATTAGCGGGAGCCCCCTACGAGCAGTACTTC.

As DNA, the CDR3 is TGTGCCAGCACTGGACAGGGAGGAGGCTACACCTTC. Its protein is CASTGQGGGYTF. The chain uses TRBV6-5 and TRBJ1-2, with 8 positions matching TRBD1. Per germline, CDR1 MNHEY and CDR2 SVGAGI. The CDR3 totals 12 residues. V lost 7 bases and J lost 8; bases outside the gene matches: 6.

This sequence joins TRBV27 and TRBJ2-7; D is uncertain. From germline, CDR1 is MNHEY and CDR2 SMNVEV (reference sequence). The CDR3 has 15 residues. Trimming left V 6 bases short and J 0 bases short, with 15 bases between. DNA of the CDR3: TGTGCCAGCAGGTTGACCGGGTCCTTCTCCTACGAGCAGTACTTC. Encoded protein: CASRLTGSFSYEQYF.

V gene TRBV9 combines with J gene TRBJ1-3; D not certain. Germline CDR1 and CDR2: SGDLS and YYNGEE. V dropped 0 bases and J dropped 4 bases, with 11 bases sitting between them. This CDR3 spans 15 amino acids. This CDR3 is CASSVEGAGGNTIYF. For the CDR3, the DNA is TGTGCCAGCAGCGTAGAAGGTGCGGGAGGAAACACCATATATTTT.

The chain employs TRBV7-9 and TRBJ2-3; 12 bases agree with TRBD2. With 5 bases clipped from V and 4 bases from J, the junction kept 7 bases outside the gene matches. The CDR3 loop spans 16 amino acids. Germline CDR1 and CDR2: SEHNR and FQNEAQ (reference sequence). CDR3 residues: CASSPRLAGASDTQYF. In DNA, the CDR3 is TGTGCCAGCAGCCCGAGACTAGCGGGGGCCTCAGATACGCAGTATTTT.

CDR3 protein: CASIAALGGYTF. The CDR3 DNA is TGTGCCAGCATTGCAGCCTTAGGAGGCTACACCTTC. The rearrangement links TRBV2 to TRBJ1-2; D remains ambiguous. Trimming pared 7 bases from V and 8 bases from J, leaving 14 bases between. The CDR3 contains 12 residues. Germline CDR1 is SNHLY and CDR2 is FYNNEI.

The genes are TRBV28 and TRBJ1-2; TRBD1 agrees at 9 bases. This CDR3 has 15 residues. Per the germline V gene, CDR1 is MDHEN and CDR2 is SYDVKM. V was clipped by 5 bases and J by 2 bases; unmatched bases: 6. The CDR3 loop is CASSPTGQGNYGYTF. The CDR3 bases are TGTGCCAGCAGTCCCACAGGACAGGGGAACTATGGCTACACCTTC.

This chain uses TRBV7-2 with TRBJ1-1; TRBD1 is a possible D gene (5 bases). Trimming left V 2 bases short and J 1 base short, with 8 bases between. The germline V gene has CDR1 SGHTA and CDR2 FQGNSA. CDR3 length equals 14 residues. Here the CDR3 reads CASSLMGPNTEAFF. The CDR3 DNA follows: TGTGCCAGCAGCTTAATGGGGCCGAACACTGAAGCTTTCTTT.

The chain joins TRBV7-9 to TRBJ1-2, with D uncertain. CDR1 and CDR2 from the germline V gene are SEHNR and FQNEAQ (reference sequence). V shed 1 base and J shed 5 bases, with 5 bases lying between them. This CDR3 has 12 amino acids. CDR3 residues: CASSLEGYGYTF. The CDR3, as DNA: TGTGCCAGCAGCTTAGAAGGGTATGGCTACACCTTC. The full variable domain, with the rest looked up from reference TRBV7-9 and TRBJ1-2, is DTGVSQNPRHKITKRGQNVTFRCDPISEHNRLYWYRQTLGQGPEFLTYFQNEAQLEKSRLLSDRFSAERPKGSFSTLEIQRTEQGDSAMYLCASSLEGYGYTFGSGTRLTVV.